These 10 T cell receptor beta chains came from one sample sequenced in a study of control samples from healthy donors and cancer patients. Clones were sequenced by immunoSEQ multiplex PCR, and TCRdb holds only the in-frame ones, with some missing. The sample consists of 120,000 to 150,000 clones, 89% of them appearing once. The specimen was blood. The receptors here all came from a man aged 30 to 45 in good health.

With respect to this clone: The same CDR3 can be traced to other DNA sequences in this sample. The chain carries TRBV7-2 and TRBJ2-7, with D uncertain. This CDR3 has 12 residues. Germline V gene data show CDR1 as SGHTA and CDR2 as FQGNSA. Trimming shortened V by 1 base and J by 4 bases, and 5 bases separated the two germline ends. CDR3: CASSLVGYEQYF. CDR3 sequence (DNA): TGTGCCAGCAGCTTAGTGGGTTACGAGCAGTACTTC.

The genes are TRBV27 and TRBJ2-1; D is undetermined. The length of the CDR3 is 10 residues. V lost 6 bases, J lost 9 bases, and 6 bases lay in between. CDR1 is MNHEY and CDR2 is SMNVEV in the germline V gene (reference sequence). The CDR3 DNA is TGTGCCAGCAGAGGTGGTGAGCAGTTCTTC. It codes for CASRGGEQFF.

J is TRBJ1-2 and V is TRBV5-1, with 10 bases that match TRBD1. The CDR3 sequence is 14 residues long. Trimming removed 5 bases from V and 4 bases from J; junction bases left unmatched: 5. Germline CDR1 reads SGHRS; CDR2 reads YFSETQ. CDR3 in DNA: TGCGCCAGCAGGATGGGACAGGGGAGCTATGGCTACACCTTC. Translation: CASRMGQGSYGYTF.

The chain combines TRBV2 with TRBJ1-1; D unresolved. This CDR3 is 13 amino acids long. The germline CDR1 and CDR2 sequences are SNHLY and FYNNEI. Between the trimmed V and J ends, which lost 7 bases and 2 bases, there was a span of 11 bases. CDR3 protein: CASKGQTNTEAFF. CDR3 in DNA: TGTGCCAGCAAGGGCCAAACAAACACTGAAGCTTTCTTT.

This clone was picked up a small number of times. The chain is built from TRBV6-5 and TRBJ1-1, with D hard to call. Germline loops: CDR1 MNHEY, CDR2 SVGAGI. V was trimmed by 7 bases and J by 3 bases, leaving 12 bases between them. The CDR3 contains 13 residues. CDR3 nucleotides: TGTGCCAGCAACCTTATGAGAGACACTGAAGCTTTCTTT. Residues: CASNLMRDTEAFF.

The CDR3 reads CASRGGRAHYF. Here the CDR3 DNA reads TGTGCCAGCAGAGGTGGCAGGGCGCACTACTTC. The chain is built from TRBV6-5 and TRBJ2-5; D may be TRBD1 (5 bases). Per the germline V gene, CDR1 is MNHEY and CDR2 is SVGAGI. The V end lost 6 bases, the J end lost 14 bases, and 16 bases lay between the germline ends. The CDR3 runs to 11 residues.

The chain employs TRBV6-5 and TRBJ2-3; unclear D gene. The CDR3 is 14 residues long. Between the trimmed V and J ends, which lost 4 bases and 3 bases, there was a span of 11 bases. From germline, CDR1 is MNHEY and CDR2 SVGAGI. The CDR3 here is CASSWGGSTDTQYF. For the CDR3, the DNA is TGTGCCAGCAGTTGGGGTGGTAGTACAGATACGCAGTATTTT.

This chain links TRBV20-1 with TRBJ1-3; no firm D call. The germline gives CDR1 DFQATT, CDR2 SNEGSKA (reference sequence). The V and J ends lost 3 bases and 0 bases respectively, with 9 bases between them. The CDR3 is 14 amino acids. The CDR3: CSASEPSSGNTIYF. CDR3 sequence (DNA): TGCAGTGCTAGTGAACCCTCCTCTGGAAACACCATATATTTT.

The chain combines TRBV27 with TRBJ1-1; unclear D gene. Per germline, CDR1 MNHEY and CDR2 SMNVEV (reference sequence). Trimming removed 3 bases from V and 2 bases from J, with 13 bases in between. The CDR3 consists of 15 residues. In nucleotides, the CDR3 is TGTGCCAGCAGTTTTTACGCTATGCGCAACACTGAAGCTTTCTTT. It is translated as CASSFYAMRNTEAFF.

The CDR3 DNA sequence: TGTGCCATCGCGGAGGCTGGAAACACCATATATTTT. This encodes CAIAEAGNTIYF. This chain connects TRBV10-3 to TRBJ1-3; D gene ambiguous. CDR1 and CDR2 from the germline V gene are ENHRY and SYGVKD. V shed 8 bases and J shed 2 bases, with 7 bases lying between them. The CDR3 consists of 12 residues.